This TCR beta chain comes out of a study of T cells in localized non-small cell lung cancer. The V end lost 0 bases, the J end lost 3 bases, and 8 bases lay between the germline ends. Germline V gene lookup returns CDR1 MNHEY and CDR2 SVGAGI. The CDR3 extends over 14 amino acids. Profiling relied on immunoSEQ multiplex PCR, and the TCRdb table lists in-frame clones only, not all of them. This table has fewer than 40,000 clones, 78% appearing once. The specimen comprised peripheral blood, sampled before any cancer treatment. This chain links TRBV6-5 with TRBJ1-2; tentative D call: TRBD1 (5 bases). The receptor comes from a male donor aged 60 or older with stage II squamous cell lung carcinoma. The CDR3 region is CASSYSGGDYGYTF. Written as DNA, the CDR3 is TGTGCCAGCAGTTACTCGGGGGGGGACTATGGCTACACCTTC.